This T cell receptor beta chain derives from a study of T-cell reconstitution after alpha-beta-depleted transplantation in children. Study-wide findings and caveats: About two months after transplant, alpha-beta T cells reportedly came from several hundred expanded graft clones. Among T cells one year after transplant, newly produced cells accounted for most counts and diversity. Surviving recipient T cells and thymic progenitors produced the high day-60 TCRbeta diversity seen in some patients.

Unique molecular identifiers were incorporated during preparation of the TCRbeta library. TCRdb called the PCR reads again in MiXCR, with one record for every CDR3 protein. The table lists about 1,000,000 distinct CDR3 sequences, 25% to 30% of them singletons. Concerning this clonotype: Its antigen is not identified.

This CDR3 contains 14 residues. The V gene's germline CDR1 is KGHSH and CDR2 LQKENI. Trimming took 6 bases from V and 7 from J, leaving 16 bases between them. The sequence derives from a boy in the first two years of life who had a stem cell transplant for SCID, so the T cells may come from the graft donor. The input for sequencing was PBMCs, mostly from graft donor cells, taken 360 days after TCRalphabeta/CD19-depleted stem cell transplant. V is TRBV18 and J is TRBJ2-1; D is uncertain. The DNA for the CDR3 is TGTGCCAGCTCCGAAAGGGTGGTAGGGAATGAGCAGTTCTTC. Translating it yields CASSERVVGNEQFF.